This T cell receptor (beta chain) came from a study of CD8 T cells in ankylosing spondylitis. Regarding the study as a whole: In synovial fluid and blood from reactive arthritis, some motif variants were previously reported. Within matched ankylosing spondylitis synovial fluid, disease-linked clones were reportedly significantly enriched. Characteristic, it appeared, of ankylosing spondylitis blood was a TCR beta motif of eight or nine highly homologous variants.

Quantitative 5'-RACE with molecular barcodes produced the TCR beta libraries. A single record per CDR3 protein comes from TCRdb applying MiXCR to the 5' RACE reads. The data contain about 210,000 distinct CDR3 sequences, 6% to 8% of them seen just once; the ten biggest clones take up 14%. This clonotype was detected only a few times. As yet, its antigen is unknown. Sequencing was done on a sample of blood, either unsorted or a sorted T cell fraction (not recorded which). This receptor was identified in a male donor with ankylosing spondylitis.

In DNA form, the CDR3 reads TGTGCCAGCAGCTCGCCGGGATCCCTGAACATTCAGTACTTC. It encodes CASSSPGSLNIQYF. The V gene is TRBV7-8, the J gene TRBJ2-4; D perhaps matches TRBD2 (5 bases). Trimming took 4 bases from V and 7 from J, leaving 14 bases between them. CDR3 length: 14 amino acids. Germline V gene sequence: CDR1 SGHVS, CDR2 FQNEAQ.